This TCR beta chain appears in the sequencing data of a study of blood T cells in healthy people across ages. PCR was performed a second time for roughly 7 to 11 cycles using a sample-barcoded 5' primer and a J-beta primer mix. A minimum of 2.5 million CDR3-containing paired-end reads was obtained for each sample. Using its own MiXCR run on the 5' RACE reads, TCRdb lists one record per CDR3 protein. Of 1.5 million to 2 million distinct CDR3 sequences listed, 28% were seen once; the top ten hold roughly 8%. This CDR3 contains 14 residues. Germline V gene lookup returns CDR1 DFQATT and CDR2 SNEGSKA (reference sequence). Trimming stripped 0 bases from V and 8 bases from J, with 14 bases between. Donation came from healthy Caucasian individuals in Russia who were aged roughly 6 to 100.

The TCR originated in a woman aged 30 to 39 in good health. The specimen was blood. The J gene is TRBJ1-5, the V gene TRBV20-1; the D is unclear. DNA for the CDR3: TGCAGTGCTAGAGACTTCCGGACTAGAGAGCCCCAGCATTTT. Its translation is CSARDFRTREPQHF.